The entry that follows covers one T cell receptor (beta chain) sequence. Its antigen is as yet unknown. The data were taken from a study of response to subunit inactivated influenza vaccine. Findings and caveats of the study: The authors proposed limited new T cell recruitment per seasonal influenza vaccination.

CDR3 length: 14 residues. The ends were cut back, 4 bases at V and 1 base at J, with 11 bases in the middle. Germline CDR1 reads SGHDT; CDR2 reads YYEEEE. Each CDR3 protein gets one entry after TCRdb re-called the RT-PCR reads with MiXCR. The table has hundreds of thousands of distinct CDR3 sequences, 6% to 9% seen once; the top ten hold 10% to 15%. This material consisted of PBMCs from blood, taken roughly 24 months after vaccination. The V call is TRBV5-6, the J call TRBJ1-1; D unresolved. The TCR comes from a man aged 50 to 75 who received an inactivated influenza vaccine. This CDR3 is CASSRFAGNTEAFF. Here the CDR3 DNA reads TGTGCCAGCAGCCGATTTGCAGGGAACACTGAAGCTTTCTTT. The full variable domain, rest sourced from reference TRBV5-6 and TRBJ1-1, is DAGVTQSPTHLIKTRGQQVTLRCSPKSGHDTVSWYQQALGQGPQFIFQYYEEEERQRGNFPDRFSGHQFPNYSSELNVNALLLGDSALYLCASSRFAGNTEAFFGQGTRLTVV.